This T cell receptor beta chain comes out of a study of metastatic and nonmetastatic thyroid tumors. Overall study context: For malignant and benign thyroid patients, tumor or nodule tissue and blood were the sources whose repertoires were compared. Whole-study findings and limits: Significantly greater TCR beta diversity was reportedly found in malignant thyroid tumors than in benign nodules (in blood and tumor).

Deletions cut 5 bases from V and 6 bases from J, with 11 bases between. This CDR3 is 13 amino acids long. Germline V gene data show CDR1 as SEHNR and CDR2 as FQNEAQ (reference sequence). Original processing notes: CDR3 differences across clinicopathological groups were used to build a distant-metastasis classifier for papillary thyroid cancer. TCRdb redid the clone calls on the PCR reads using MiXCR. The V and J calls reflect TCRdb's pipeline rather than the authors' work. The profile covers under 7,500 clones, with 30% to 35% appearing a single time and roughly 19% taken by the ten largest. Concerning this clone: What it binds is not known.

Ahead of thyroid surgery, no patient had received treatment of any kind. This TCR came from a female donor with papillary thyroid cancer or a benign thyroid nodule (not recorded which). Some clones in this sample may be carry-over from other donors' samples. This chain joins TRBV7-9 and TRBJ1-5; D is undetermined. The source material was adjacent normal tissue. The CDR3 DNA reads TGTGCCAGCAGCCTGCAGACGGGTCAGCCCCAGCATTTT. This gives the protein CASSLQTGQPQHF.